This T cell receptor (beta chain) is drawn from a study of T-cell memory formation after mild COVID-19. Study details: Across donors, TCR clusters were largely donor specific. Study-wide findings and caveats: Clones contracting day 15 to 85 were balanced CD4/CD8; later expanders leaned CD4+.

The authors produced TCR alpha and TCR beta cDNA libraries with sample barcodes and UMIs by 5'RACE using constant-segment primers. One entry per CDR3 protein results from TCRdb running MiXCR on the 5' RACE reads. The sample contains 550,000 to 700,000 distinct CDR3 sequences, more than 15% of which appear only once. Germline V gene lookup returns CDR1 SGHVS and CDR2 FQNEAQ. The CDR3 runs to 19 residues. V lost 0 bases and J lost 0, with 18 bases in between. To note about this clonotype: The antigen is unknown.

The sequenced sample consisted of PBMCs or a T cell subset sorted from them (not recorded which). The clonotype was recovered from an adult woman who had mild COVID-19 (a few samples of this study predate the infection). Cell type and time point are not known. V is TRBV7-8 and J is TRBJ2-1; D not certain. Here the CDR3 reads CASSLAAAPAFRSYNEQFF. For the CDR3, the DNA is TGTGCCAGCAGCTTAGCGGCAGCCCCCGCCTTCCGCTCCTACAATGAGCAGTTCTTC.